These 20 T cell receptor beta chains were sequenced from one sample in a study of blood T cell repertoires in COVID-19 (dated by TCRdb to about 2020). Libraries came from the immunoSEQ multiplex PCR assay. The immuneACCESS repertoire file appears here via TCRdb, limited to in-frame rearrangements. These files lack a portion of the clones; in checked studies, under half of the deficit traces to unresolved V genes, and the cause of the others is not known. The sample includes around 78,000 clones, with 70% to 90% observed a single time. About 25% of the sample lies in the top ten. Sequencing used peripheral blood. Receptors originate from a man in his fifties or sixties with active or convalescent COVID-19.

This clone was observed a single time. V and J are TRBV19 and TRBJ1-5; D ambiguous. The CDR3 has 18 residues. The V gene's germline CDR1 is LNHDA and CDR2 SQIVND (reference sequence). V was trimmed by 3 bases and J by 3 bases, leaving 21 bases between them. CDR3 amino acids: CASSIYFNRRADNQPQHF. CDR3 nucleotides: TGTGCCAGTAGTATCTATTTCAATCGGAGGGCTGACAATCAGCCCCAGCATTTT.

The rearrangement links TRBV3-1 (or the pseudogene TRBV3-2) to TRBJ2-1; maybe TRBD2 (5 bases). The CDR3 runs to 15 residues. V dropped 1 base and J dropped 9 bases, with 16 bases sitting between them. The germline gives CDR1 LGHDT, CDR2 YNNKEL (reference sequence). The CDR3 sequence is CASSQGGSNLGEQFF. In DNA, the CDR3 is TGTGCCAGCAGCCAAGGCGGGTCTAATTTGGGTGAGCAGTTCTTC.

The sample holds one count of this clone. V gene TRBV4-3 combines with J gene TRBJ1-1, with a tentative D call TRBD1 (5 bases). The CDR3 extends over 15 amino acids. V was trimmed by 0 bases and J by 3 bases, leaving 11 bases between them. Germline assignment: CDR1 LGHNA and CDR2 YSLEER. The CDR3: CASSQDWGGDTEAFF. DNA of the CDR3: TGCGCCAGCAGCCAAGATTGGGGGGGGGACACTGAAGCTTTCTTT.

This clone has more than one count but fewer than ten. The chain uses TRBV27 and TRBJ2-5, with 7 bases aligning to TRBD1. The CDR3 is 13 amino acids. Trimming removed 8 bases from V and 2 bases from J; junction bases left unmatched: 5. The V gene's germline CDR1 is MNHEY and CDR2 SMNVEV (reference sequence). CDR3 loop: CASGRDRQETQYF. CDR3 nucleotides: TGTGCCAGCGGACGGGACAGACAAGAGACCCAGTACTTC.

The chain couples TRBV6-1 to TRBJ1-2, with TRBD1 as a possible D gene (6 bases). The germline V gene encodes CDR1 MNHNS and CDR2 SASEGT. The CDR3 runs to 13 residues. V was trimmed by 3 bases and J by 5 bases, leaving 10 bases between them. The CDR3 sequence: CASSETTGYGYTF. The CDR3 DNA reads as TGTGCCAGCAGTGAGACGACAGGTTATGGCTACACCTTC.

The CDR3 DNA is TGTGCCAGCAGCTGGTCAGGAATTAGGGGATCCGGAAACACCATATATTTT. This sequence encodes CASSWSGIRGSGNTIYF. The V and J genes are TRBV5-6 and TRBJ1-3; D may be TRBD1 (5 bases). The CDR3 length is 17 residues. Per germline, CDR1 SGHDT and CDR2 YYEEEE. Trimming cost V 3 bases and J 4 bases, with 20 bases left between them.

The chain combines TRBV28 with TRBJ1-5, with TRBD1 matching 10 bases. Trimming at V came to 3 bases and at J to 7 bases, leaving 12 bases not matched to a gene. The CDR3 totals 17 residues. Germline loops: CDR1 MDHEN, CDR2 SYDVKM. The CDR3 DNA sequence: TGTGCCAGCAGTTTGGGACAGGGGATCGGCGGCCTGCAGCCCCAGCATTTT. It codes for CASSLGQGIGGLQPQHF.

The rearrangement links TRBV5-1 to TRBJ2-4, with a possible D match to TRBD1 (6 bases). Germline CDR1 reads SGHRS; CDR2 reads YFSETQ. The CDR3 covers 16 residues. V lost 3 bases, J lost 2 bases, and 15 bases lay in between. CDR3 coding DNA: TGCGCCAGCAGCTCGCCAACAGGGACGCCCAAAAACATTCAGTACTTC. Residues: CASSSPTGTPKNIQYF.

The rearrangement joins TRBV5-1 to TRBJ1-2; D is perhaps TRBD1 (6 bases). Germline CDR1 and CDR2: SGHRS and YFSETQ. V was clipped by 4 bases and J by 2 bases, with 12 bases between them. The CDR3 length is 14 residues. CDR3 sequence: CASSPQGQNYGYTF. Written as DNA, the CDR3 is TGCGCCAGCAGCCCCCAAGGACAGAACTATGGCTACACCTTC.

This chain joins TRBV5-1 and TRBJ2-1; possible D gene TRBD1, 5 bases. This CDR3 contains 12 residues. Germline assignment: CDR1 SGHRS and CDR2 YFSETQ. V dropped 7 bases and J dropped 4 bases, with 9 bases sitting between them. The CDR3 spells CASGRGYNEQFF. In DNA, the CDR3 is TGCGCCAGCGGTAGGGGATACAATGAGCAGTTCTTC.

Only one count was recorded for this clone. The chain combines TRBV2 with TRBJ2-3; D is perhaps TRBD1 (5 bases). V was cut by 3 bases and J by 4 bases, with 14 bases left in between. CDR1 is SNHLY, CDR2 FYNNEI, per germline. The CDR3 totals 15 residues. The CDR3 is CASSDPRASPDTQYF. CDR3 nucleotide sequence: TGTGCCAGCAGTGATCCCAGGGCGAGTCCAGATACGCAGTATTTT.

V and J are TRBV5-4 and TRBJ2-7, with 11 bases fitting TRBD2. Germline lookup yields CDR1 SGHNT and CDR2 YYREEE (reference sequence). The CDR3 is 14 amino acids. With 5 bases clipped from V and 1 base from J, the junction kept 2 bases outside the gene matches. Written as DNA, the CDR3 is TGTGCCAGCAGTAGCGGGGGGGCGTCCTACGAGCAGTACTTC. Protein product: CASSSGGASYEQYF.

The gene calls are TRBV6-2 or TRBV6-3 and TRBJ1-5; a possible D gene is TRBD1 (5 bases). Trimming took off 3 bases at V and 0 bases at J, with 12 bases between the two ends. CDR1 is MNHEY and CDR2 is SVGEGT in the germline V gene. The CDR3 covers 16 residues. The CDR3 nucleotides are TGTGCCAGCAGTTATTCTGCGGGGGTTAGCAATCAGCCCCAGCATTTT. It encodes CASSYSAGVSNQPQHF.

The J gene is TRBJ2-5, the V gene TRBV9; the D gene is possibly TRBD2 (5 bases). The germline gives CDR1 SGDLS, CDR2 YYNGEE. The CDR3 length is 13 residues. V was shortened by 2 bases and J by 5 bases, with 10 bases between the two germline ends. Here the CDR3 DNA reads TGTGCCAGCAGCGTTACGGGAAGGGAGACCCAGTACTTC. Translation: CASSVTGRETQYF.

The chain is built from TRBV15 and TRBJ1-2; D uncertain. CDR1 is LNHNV, CDR2 YYDKDF, per germline (reference sequence). The CDR3 covers 13 residues. The germline V and J ends were trimmed by 3 bases and 14 bases, with 19 bases remaining between them. The CDR3 DNA follows: TGTGCCACCAGCAGCGTATGGACCCGGCCGGGGACCTTC. This translates into CATSSVWTRPGTF. Full variable domain (remainder filled in from reference TRBV15 and TRBJ1-2): DAMVIQNPRYQVTQFGKPVTLSCSQTLNHNVMYWYQQKSSQAPKLLFHYYDKDFNNEADTPDNFQSRRPNTSFCFLDIRSPGLGDTAMYLCATSSVWTRPGTFGSGTRLTVV.

V gene TRBV7-9 combines with J gene TRBJ1-2, with D possibly being TRBD1 (6 bases). The CDR3 contains 16 residues. V was cut by 1 base and J by 7 bases, with 19 bases left in between. Germline V gene lookup returns CDR1 SEHNR and CDR2 FQNEAQ (reference sequence). CDR3 sequence (DNA): TGTGCCAGCAGCTTAGGGGGGCCTCCTCAGGGATCTGGCTACACCTTC. Translation gives CASSLGGPPQGSGYTF.

The chain has TRBV7-9 and TRBJ2-7; tentative D call: TRBD1 (5 bases). Germline loops: CDR1 SEHNR, CDR2 FQNEAQ (reference sequence). The CDR3 contains 14 residues. The V end lost 3 bases, the J end lost 2 bases, and 11 bases lay between the germline ends. The DNA for the CDR3 is TGTGCCAGCAGCTTTCGCAGGGCGACCTACGAGCAGTACTTC. As protein: CASSFRRATYEQYF.

The rearrangement joins TRBV30 to TRBJ2-1; 7 nucleotides match TRBD1. The CDR3 consists of 17 residues. In germline, CDR1 is GTSNPN, CDR2 SVGIG (reference sequence). The ends lost 1 base at V and 0 bases at J; junction bases unmatched: 9. CDR3: CAWSGSHRGSSYNEQFF. The CDR3 DNA reads as TGTGCCTGGAGTGGGTCCCACAGGGGCAGCTCCTACAATGAGCAGTTCTTC.

The chain has TRBV6-5 and TRBJ2-5; tentatively, D is TRBD2 (6 bases). Germline V lookup: CDR1 MNHEY, CDR2 SVGAGI. The CDR3 extends over 15 amino acids. V gave up 4 bases and J gave up 4 bases, with 16 bases separating them. The CDR3 loop is CASSFSTRGGETQYF. In nucleotides, the CDR3 is TGTGCCAGCAGTTTCTCGACTAGGGGCGGAGAGACCCAGTACTTC.

The V gene is TRBV7-8, the J gene TRBJ1-2, with D maybe TRBD1 (6 bases). The CDR3 consists of 15 residues. Germline V gives CDR1 SGHVS, CDR2 FQNEAQ. The ends were cut back, 1 base at V and 2 bases at J, with 11 bases in the middle. This CDR3 is CASSLVRTANYGYTF. For the CDR3, the DNA is TGTGCCAGCAGCTTAGTTCGGACAGCCAACTATGGCTACACCTTC.